The clone carrying this T cell receptor beta chain came up once. No antigen is known for it. These data originate in a study of graft-versus-host responses after intestinal transplantation. Background on the study: Recipients had transplants, and these were multivisceral, liver-intestinal, or isolated intestinal. Once they had received anti-thymocyte globulin induction, all recipients took tacrolimus and steroids for approximately 3 years. Findings and caveats of the study: Detection of GvH clones occurred in recipient marrow, and some had their first appearance in ileum or blood. Within allografts, high graft-versus-host to host-versus-graft clonal ratios were seen among patients with graft-donor T cell macrochimerism.

The table came from immunoSEQ multiplex PCR; TCRdb's copy has only in-frame clones and leaves some out. The data contain some 88,000 clones, roughly 91% of them singletons. The CDR3 has 15 residues. Germline V gene data show CDR1 as SGHNT and CDR2 as YYREEE (reference sequence). The trim removed 4 bases at V and 4 bases at J, leaving 7 bases unmatched. The clonotype was recovered from a human donor who received an intestinal transplant. The sequenced sample was unstimulated CD8+ T cells sorted from spleen or lymph node cells, obtained before intestinal transplant. The chain joins TRBV5-4 to TRBJ2-7; 11 bases agree with TRBD2. CDR3 region: CASSASTSGAYEQYF. CDR3 coding DNA: TGTGCCAGCAGCGCCTCGACTAGCGGGGCGTACGAGCAGTACTTC.